The table lists the clone carrying this TCR beta chain with a few counts. Its antigen is unidentified. The sample is drawn from a study of blood T cells in healthy people across ages. Germline-derived CDR1 and CDR2 are DFQATT and SNEGSKA (reference sequence). V lost 3 bases and J lost 2, with 13 bases in between. CDR3 length: 14 residues. Study results and limitations: Per million T cells, the diversity of TCR beta decreased roughly linearly as age advanced.

With a J-beta primer mix and a sample-barcoded 5' primer, a second PCR ran about 7 to 11 cycles. A single record per CDR3 protein comes from TCRdb applying MiXCR to the 5' RACE reads. The table includes about 780,000 distinct CDR3 sequences, less than 60% detected once. Sequencing was performed on blood. The gene calls are TRBV20-1 and TRBJ2-5; a possible D gene is TRBD2 (5 bases). This TCR was sampled from a man aged 80 or over in good health. CDR3 sequence reads: CSARGRDSQETQYF. The CDR3 nucleotides read TGCAGTGCTAGGGGTCGGGATAGTCAAGAGACCCAGTACTTC.